Listed below are T cell receptor beta chains from one sample, sequenced in a study of radiation and T cells in renal cell carcinoma. The table came from immunoSEQ multiplex PCR; TCRdb's copy has only in-frame clones and leaves some out. The sample has approximately 120,000 clones, roughly 85% seen once. The specimen was blood, collected from a patient whose treatment included radiotherapy and nephrectomy. These receptors were obtained from a woman aged 60 to 75 with renal cell carcinoma. Both conserved end residues are part of each CDR3. A D gene is named only where the DNA matches it firmly. Expanded clones get a size class; other rows say once, few or many, or leave the size out.

V gene	J gene	clone size	D gene	CDR3 DNA	CDR3 protein
TRBV11-2	TRBJ2-5	-	-	TGTGCCAGCAGCTTACTCCGGGCCGAGCAAGAGACCCAGTACTTC	CASSLLRAEQETQYF
TRBV21-1	TRBJ1-2	-	-	TGTGCCAGCAGCAAAGGCCAACCACAGGGGGACTTGAACTATGGCTACACCTTC	CASSKGQPQGDLNYGYTF
TRBV7-2	TRBJ1-3	-	TRBD1	TGTGCCAGCAGCCCTCGGACAGGGCCTGGAAACACCATATATTTT	CASSPRTGPGNTIYF
TRBV4-1	TRBJ1-1	many	-	TGCGCCAGCAGCCAACCACGCAGGGGGAACACTGAAGCTTTCTTT	CASSQPRRGNTEAFF
TRBV7-2	TRBJ2-7	-	TRBD2	TGTGCCAGCAGCTTAGGGACTAGCTCCTACGAGCAGTACTTC	CASSLGTSSYEQYF
TRBV30	TRBJ2-7	-	-	TGTGCCTGGGGCAGGTCAAGCTCCTACGAGCAGTACTTC	CAWGRSSSYEQYF
TRBV18	TRBJ1-4	-	-	TGTGCCAGCTCACCAAAGGCAGGGTCACTTGAAAAACTGTTTTTT	CASSPKAGSLEKLFF
TRBV28	TRBJ2-1	-	-	TGTGCCAGCAGAAAATTGTGGGAGCAGTTCTTC	CASRKLWEQFF
TRBV29-1	TRBJ2-4	once	-	TGCAGCGTTGTCCTCCTAGAAGGGACCGCCAAAGACTTC	CSVVLLEGTAKDF
TRBV5-1	TRBJ1-2	-	TRBD1	TGCGCCAGCAGCCAAACAGGGGTTAACTATGGCTACACCTTC	CASSQTGVNYGYTF
TRBV6-1	TRBJ2-7	-	-	TGTGCCAGCACCGGAGGATTGGCGGACTACGAGCAGTACTTC	CASTGGLADYEQYF
TRBV27	TRBJ2-3	-	TRBD2	TGTGCCAGCAGTAGGACTAGCGGGAGCAGCACAGATACGCAGTATTTT	CASSRTSGSSTDTQYF
TRBV4-3	TRBJ2-7	-	TRBD2	TGCGCCAGCAGCCAAGGGATTAGCGGGAGGGACCTCGGGGTATACGAGCAGTACTTC	CASSQGISGRDLGVYEQYF
TRBV28	TRBJ1-2	-	TRBD1	TGTGCCAGCAGTTTATCCCAAACAGGGGGATACGACACCTTC	CASSLSQTGGYDTF
TRBV9	TRBJ2-3	-	-	TGTGCCTCGGGCCGAGGGAGGGGGGGCACAGATACGCAGTATTTT	CASGRGRGGTDTQYF
TRBV9	TRBJ1-5	-	-	TGTGCCAGCAGCGTAGGGGGGGCCAATCAGCCCCAGCATTTT	CASSVGGANQPQHF
TRBV9	TRBJ1-6	-	-	TGTGCCAGCAGCGATCCTACAGGGCCAGGGGATTCACCCCTCCACTTT	CASSDPTGPGDSPLHF
TRBV4-2	TRBJ2-1	few	TRBD2	TGTGCCAGCAGCCAAGCTAGCGGAGGGGTCCCCTACAATGAGCAGTTCTTC	CASSQASGGVPYNEQFF
TRBV7-6	TRBJ2-2	once	-	TGTGCCAGCAGCTCGAACAGGGAGCCCGGGGAGCTGTTTTTT	CASSSNREPGELFF
TRBV6-5	TRBJ1-5	-	-	TGTGCCAGCAGCACGGCAGGGGTCGGCAATCAGCCCCAGCATTTT	CASSTAGVGNQPQHF
TRBV7-2	TRBJ1-1	-	-	TGTGCCAGCAGCTTAGGCGGCTGGGGCAGGGTTGGTACTGAAGCTTTCTTT	CASSLGGWGRVGTEAFF
TRBV5-1	TRBJ2-3	-	TRBD2	TGCGCCAGCAGTAATAGCGGGAGGGCGATTGATACGCAGTATTTT	CASSNSGRAIDTQYF
TRBV6-5	TRBJ2-3	-	-	TGTGCCAGCAGTGTGGGCGGGGATACGCAGTATTTT	CASSVGGDTQYF
TRBV14	TRBJ2-2	few	TRBD1	TGTGCCAGCAGCCCGGACAGGGCCAACACCGGGGAGCTGTTTTTT	CASSPDRANTGELFF
TRBV6-5	TRBJ1-5	-	-	TGTGCCAGCAGTCCCTCTGGAGCCCTTAATCAGCCCCAGCATTTT	CASSPSGALNQPQHF
TRBV2	TRBJ1-4	-	-	TGTGCCAGCAATCCTCTGCGGGGGCCTAATGAAAAACTGTTTTTT	CASNPLRGPNEKLFF
TRBV28	TRBJ1-1	-	TRBD1	TGTGCCAGCAGACCCGGGACAGGGATCACTGAAGCTTTCTTT	CASRPGTGITEAFF
TRBV6-5	TRBJ2-6	-	-	TGTGCCAGCAGGGCAGGGGATCCTGGGGCCAACGTCCTGACTTTC	CASRAGDPGANVLTF
TRBV19	TRBJ1-5	few	TRBD1	TGTGCCAGTAGTCTCGGGACAGGTAATCAGCCCCAGCATTTT	CASSLGTGNQPQHF
TRBV28	TRBJ1-2	-	TRBD1	TGTGCCAGCAGTTCAGGGACAGGAATAGTTAACTATGGCTACACCTTC	CASSSGTGIVNYGYTF
TRBV27	TRBJ2-7	-	-	TGTGCCAGCAGTTTTGGGTCCAGGGGAAACGAGCAGTACTTC	CASSFGSRGNEQYF
TRBV28	TRBJ1-2	-	TRBD1	TGTGCCAGCAGTTTATTGGAGGACAGGGGTTATGGCTACACCTTC	CASSLLEDRGYGYTF
TRBV9	TRBJ2-3	-	TRBD2	TGTGCCAGCAGCGTAGGAAGACTAGCGGGAACCGTAGATACGCAGTATTTT	CASSVGRLAGTVDTQYF
TRBV6-5	TRBJ2-1	few	TRBD2	TGTGCCAGCAGTTACTCTCTAGCGGGAAATGAGCAGTTCTTC	CASSYSLAGNEQFF
TRBV6-6	TRBJ2-5	-	-	TGTGCCAGCAGTACGGGACTGTCCATCGGGGAGACCCAGTACTTC	CASSTGLSIGETQYF
TRBV7-8	TRBJ2-7	-	-	TGTGCCAGCAGCTTAGGACTAGACGAGCAGTACTTC	CASSLGLDEQYF
TRBV27	TRBJ2-7	once	TRBD2	TGTGCCAGCAGTCTAAGGACTAGCGGGAGGGCCTTTACCTACGAGCAGTACTTC	CASSLRTSGRAFTYEQYF
TRBV28	TRBJ2-7	-	-	TGTGCCAGCAGCACGATCCAATACGAGCAGTACTTC	CASSTIQYEQYF
TRBV6-1	TRBJ2-5	-	-	TGTGCCAGCAGTGAAAGGGGAGGGGGCGTTAGGGTAGAGACCCAGTACTTC	CASSERGGGVRVETQYF
TRBV11-2	TRBJ2-1	-	-	TGTGCCAGCAGCTTAAACGGGGGTTACAATGAGCAGTTCTTC	CASSLNGGYNEQFF
TRBV5-1	TRBJ2-5	-	-	TGCGCCAGCAGCTTGGAAGGAGGGGCGCAAGAGACCCAGTACTTC	CASSLEGGAQETQYF
TRBV28	TRBJ1-1	-	-	TGTGCCAGCATCCCGTCGCTCGGAGGTGAGGAAGCTTTCTTT	CASIPSLGGEEAFF
TRBV10-3	TRBJ1-1	-	TRBD1	TGTGCCATCAGCCCAAAAGGGACAGGGGGGGCGGACACTGAAGCTTTCTTT	CAISPKGTGGADTEAFF
TRBV7-9	TRBJ1-4	-	-	TGTGCCAGCAGCTTAGGGGACCCGACGTTTACTAATGAAAAACTGTTTTTT	CASSLGDPTFTNEKLFF
TRBV7-9	TRBJ1-5	-	-	TGTGCCAGCAGCTTAGTTGGAGGGCGAATGGGCAATCAGCCCCAGCATTTT	CASSLVGGRMGNQPQHF
TRBV5-1	TRBJ1-4	-	TRBD1	TGCGCCAGCAGGAGACAGGGGGCGGAAGAAAAACTGTTTTTT	CASRRQGAEEKLFF
TRBV6-4	TRBJ2-1	-	-	TGTGCCAGCAGTGATGGCCCTTACAATGAGCAGTTCTTC	CASSDGPYNEQFF
TRBV11-2	TRBJ2-3	-	TRBD1	TGTGCCAGCAGCTTCCTCCCTGGACAGGGTCCAGATACGCAGTATTTT	CASSFLPGQGPDTQYF
TRBV5-1	TRBJ2-5	-	-	TGCGCCAGCAGCTTGACCCCGACACAAGAGACCCAGTACTTC	CASSLTPTQETQYF
TRBV11-2	TRBJ1-2	-	TRBD1	TGTGCCAGCAGCTTAGTCGGGACAGGGAGGGGCTACACCTTC	CASSLVGTGRGYTF
TRBV6-6	TRBJ2-7	-	-	TGTGCCAGCAGTTACGGGATCTACGAGCAGTACTTC	CASSYGIYEQYF
TRBV28	TRBJ2-5	-	-	TGTGCCAGCAGCTCACTACCCCAAGAGACCCAGTACTTC	CASSSLPQETQYF
TRBV7-9	TRBJ2-4	-	TRBD2	TGTGCCAGCAGCTTAGCGCGGGGGAGGGCTAGCGGGAGAAACATTCAGTACTTC	CASSLARGRASGRNIQYF
TRBV7-9	TRBJ1-5	-	-	TGTGCCAGCAGCTTAGACACGTATCAGCCCCAGCATTTT	CASSLDTYQPQHF
TRBV9	TRBJ2-2	-	TRBD2	TGTGCCAGCAGCGAGCCCCCGGGACTAGCAATGAACACCGGGGAGCTGTTTTTT	CASSEPPGLAMNTGELFF
TRBV4-1	TRBJ1-4	-	-	TGCGCCAGCAGCCACGAAACAGTAGGTGGACTGTTTTTT	CASSHETVGGLFF